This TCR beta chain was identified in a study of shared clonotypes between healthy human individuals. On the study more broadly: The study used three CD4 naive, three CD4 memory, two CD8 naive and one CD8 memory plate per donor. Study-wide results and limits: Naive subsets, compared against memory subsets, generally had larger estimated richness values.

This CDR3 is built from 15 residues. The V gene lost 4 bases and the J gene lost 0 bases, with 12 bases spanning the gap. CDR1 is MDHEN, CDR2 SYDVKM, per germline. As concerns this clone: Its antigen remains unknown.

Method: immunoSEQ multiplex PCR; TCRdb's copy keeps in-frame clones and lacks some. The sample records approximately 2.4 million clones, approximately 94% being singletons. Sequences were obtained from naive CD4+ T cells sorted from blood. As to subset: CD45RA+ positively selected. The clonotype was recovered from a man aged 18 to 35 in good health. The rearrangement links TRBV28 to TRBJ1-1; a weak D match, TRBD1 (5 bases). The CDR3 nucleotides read TGTGCCAGCAGTTATGGGGCTTTACTGAACACTGAAGCTTTCTTT. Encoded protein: CASSYGALLNTEAFF.